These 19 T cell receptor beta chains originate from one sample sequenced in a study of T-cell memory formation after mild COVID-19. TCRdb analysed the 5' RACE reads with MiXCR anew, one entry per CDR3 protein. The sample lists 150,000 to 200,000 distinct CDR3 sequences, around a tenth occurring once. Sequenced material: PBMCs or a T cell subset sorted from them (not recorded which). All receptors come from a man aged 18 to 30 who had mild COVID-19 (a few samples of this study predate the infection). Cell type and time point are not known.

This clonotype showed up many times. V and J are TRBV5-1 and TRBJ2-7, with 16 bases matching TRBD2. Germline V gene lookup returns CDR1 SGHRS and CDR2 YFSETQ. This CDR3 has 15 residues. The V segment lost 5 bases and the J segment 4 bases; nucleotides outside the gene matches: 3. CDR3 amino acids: CASRGLAGGSYEQYF. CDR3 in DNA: TGCGCCAGCAGGGGACTAGCGGGGGGGAGTTACGAGCAGTACTTC. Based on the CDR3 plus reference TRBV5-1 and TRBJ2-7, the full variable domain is KAGVTQTPRYLIKTRGQQVTLSCSPISGHRSVSWYQQTPGQGLQFLFEYFSETQRNKGNFPGRFSGRQFSNSRSEMNVSTLELGDSALYLCASRGLAGGSYEQYFGPGTRLTVT.

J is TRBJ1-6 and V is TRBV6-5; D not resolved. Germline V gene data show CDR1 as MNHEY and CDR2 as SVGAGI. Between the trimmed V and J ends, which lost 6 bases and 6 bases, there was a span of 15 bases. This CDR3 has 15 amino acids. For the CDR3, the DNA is TGTGCCAGCAGCCGAAGCGGTTCCGGTAATTCACCCCTCCACTTT. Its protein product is CASSRSGSGNSPLHF.

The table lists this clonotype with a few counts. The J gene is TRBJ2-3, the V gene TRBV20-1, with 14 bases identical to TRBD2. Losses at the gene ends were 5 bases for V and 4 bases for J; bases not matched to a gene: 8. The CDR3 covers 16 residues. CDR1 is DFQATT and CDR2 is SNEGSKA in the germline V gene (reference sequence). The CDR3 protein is CSAPRTSGGLPDTQYF. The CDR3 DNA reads TGCAGTGCTCCACGGACTAGCGGGGGGTTGCCAGATACGCAGTATTTT.

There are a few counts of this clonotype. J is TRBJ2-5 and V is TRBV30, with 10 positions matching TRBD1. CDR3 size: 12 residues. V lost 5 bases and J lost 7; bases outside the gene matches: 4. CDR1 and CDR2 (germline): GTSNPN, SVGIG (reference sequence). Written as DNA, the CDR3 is TGTGCCTGGGACAGGGGGCTCGGGACCCAGTACTTC. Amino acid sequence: CAWDRGLGTQYF.

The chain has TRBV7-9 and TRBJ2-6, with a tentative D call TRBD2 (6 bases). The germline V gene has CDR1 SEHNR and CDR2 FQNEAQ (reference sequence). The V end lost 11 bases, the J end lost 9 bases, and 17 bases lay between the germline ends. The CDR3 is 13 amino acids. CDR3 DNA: TGTGCCGCCCAGGGTAGGAGGGGCAACGTCCTGACTTTC. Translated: CAAQGRRGNVLTF.

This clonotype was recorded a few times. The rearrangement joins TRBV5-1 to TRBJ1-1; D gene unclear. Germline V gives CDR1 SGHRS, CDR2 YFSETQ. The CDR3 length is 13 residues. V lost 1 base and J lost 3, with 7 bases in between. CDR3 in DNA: TGCGCCAGCAGCTTGAGTCAGTACACTGAAGCTTTCTTT. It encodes CASSLSQYTEAFF.

CDR3 sequence reads: CAWTEGVYGYTF. The CDR3 coding sequence is TGTGCCTGGACGGAGGGGGTATATGGCTACACCTTC. The chain is built from TRBV30 and TRBJ1-2; weak D call: TRBD1 (6 bases). Between the trimmed V and J ends, which lost 4 bases and 5 bases, there was a span of 11 bases. The CDR3 has 12 residues. CDR1 GTSNPN and CDR2 SVGIG come from the germline V gene (reference sequence).

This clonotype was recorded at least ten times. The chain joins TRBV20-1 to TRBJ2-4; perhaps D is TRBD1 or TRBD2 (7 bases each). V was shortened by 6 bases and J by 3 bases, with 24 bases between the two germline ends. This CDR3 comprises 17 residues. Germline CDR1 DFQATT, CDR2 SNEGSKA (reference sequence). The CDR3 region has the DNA TGCAGTGCCAGGGGGTGGGAGGGGGCTAGTGGCAAAAACATTCAGTACTTC. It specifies CSARGWEGASGKNIQYF.

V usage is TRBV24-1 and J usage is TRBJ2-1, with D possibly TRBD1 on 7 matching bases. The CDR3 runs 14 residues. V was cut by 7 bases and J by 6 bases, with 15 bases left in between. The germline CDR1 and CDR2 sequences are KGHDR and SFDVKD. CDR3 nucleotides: TGTGCCACCAGCTCGAGCAGGGGGGTCAATGAGCAGTTCTTC. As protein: CATSSSRGVNEQFF.

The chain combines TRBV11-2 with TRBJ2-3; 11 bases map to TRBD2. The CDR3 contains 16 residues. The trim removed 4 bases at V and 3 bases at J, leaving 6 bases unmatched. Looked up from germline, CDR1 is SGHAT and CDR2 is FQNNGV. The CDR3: CASSSLLAGGTDTQYF. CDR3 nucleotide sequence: TGTGCCAGCAGCTCCCTTCTAGCGGGGGGAACAGATACGCAGTATTTT.

The CDR3 sequence is CASSYSGLSSYEQYF. The CDR3 DNA is TGTGCCAGCAGTTACTCAGGACTCTCTTCCTACGAGCAGTACTTC. The chain links TRBV6-5 to TRBJ2-7; tentatively, D is TRBD2 (5 bases). The CDR3 has 15 residues. V was trimmed by 0 bases and J by 1 base, leaving 10 bases between them. CDR1 and CDR2 from the germline V gene are MNHEY and SVGAGI.

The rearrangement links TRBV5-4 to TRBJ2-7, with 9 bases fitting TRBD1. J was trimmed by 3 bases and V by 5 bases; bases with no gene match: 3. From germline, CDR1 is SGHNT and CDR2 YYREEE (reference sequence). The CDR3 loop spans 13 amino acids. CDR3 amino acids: CASRGDRVYEQYF. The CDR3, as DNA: TGTGCCAGCAGAGGGGACAGGGTCTACGAGCAGTACTTC.

The CDR3 region has the DNA TGTGCCAGCAGCTCAGGGACCAGAACCCCCTCCTACGAGCAGTACGTC. This encodes CASSSGTRTPSYEQYV. The V gene is TRBV7-8, the J gene TRBJ2-7; D is tentatively TRBD1 or TRBD2 (5 bases each). The CDR3 length is 16 residues. Trimming took off 4 bases at V and 0 bases at J, with 16 bases between the two ends. Germline-derived CDR1 and CDR2 are SGHVS and FQNEAQ.

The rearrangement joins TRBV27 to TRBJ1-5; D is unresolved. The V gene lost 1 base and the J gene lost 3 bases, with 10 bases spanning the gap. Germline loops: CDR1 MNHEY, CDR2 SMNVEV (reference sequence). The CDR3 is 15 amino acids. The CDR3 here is CASSLLPTDNQPQHF. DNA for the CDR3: TGTGCCAGCAGTTTATTACCCACTGACAATCAGCCCCAGCATTTT.

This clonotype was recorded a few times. CDR3 loop: CAISAEENTEAFF. The CDR3 DNA reads as TGTGCCATCAGTGCTGAAGAGAACACTGAAGCTTTCTTT. V and J are TRBV10-3 and TRBJ1-1, with D unresolved. This CDR3 has 13 amino acids. Trimming took off 4 bases at V and 1 base at J, with 7 bases between the two ends. CDR1 and CDR2 from the germline V gene are ENHRY and SYGVKD.

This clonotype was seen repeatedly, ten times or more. CDR3 sequence (DNA): TGTGCCAGCAGCCCGGGGAACACTGAAGCTTTCTTT. This translates into CASSPGNTEAFF. The chain has TRBV11-1 and TRBJ1-1; D gene uncertain. Germline CDR1 reads SGHAT; CDR2 reads FQDESV (reference sequence). Trimming pared 5 bases from V and 1 base from J, leaving 5 bases between. This CDR3 region has 12 residues.

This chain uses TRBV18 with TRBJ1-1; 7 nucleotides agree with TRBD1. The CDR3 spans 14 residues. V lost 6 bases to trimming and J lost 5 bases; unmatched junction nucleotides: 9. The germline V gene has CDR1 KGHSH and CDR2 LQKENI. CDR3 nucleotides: TGTGCCAGCTCGCAGACGACAGGGCCGACTGAAGCTTTCTTT. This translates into CASSQTTGPTEAFF.

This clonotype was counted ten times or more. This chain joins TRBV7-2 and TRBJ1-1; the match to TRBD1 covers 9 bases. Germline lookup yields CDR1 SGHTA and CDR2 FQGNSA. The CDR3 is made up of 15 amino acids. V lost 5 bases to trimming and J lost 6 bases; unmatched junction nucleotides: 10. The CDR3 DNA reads TGTGCCAGCAGCCCAAGGTACAGGGGGCCGGCTGAAGCTTTCTTT. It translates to CASSPRYRGPAEAFF.

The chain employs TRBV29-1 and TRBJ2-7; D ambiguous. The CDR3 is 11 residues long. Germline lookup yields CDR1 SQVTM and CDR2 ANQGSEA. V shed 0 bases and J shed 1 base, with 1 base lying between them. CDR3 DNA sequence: TGCAGCGTTGAAGAATCCTACGAGCAGTACTTC. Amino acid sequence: CSVEESYEQYF.